This entry concerns a single T cell receptor beta chain. Here immunoSEQ multiplex PCR was the method, and the copy in TCRdb shows in-frame clones only, minus some. The profile covers about 220,000 clones, with around 94% appearing a single time and roughly 1.6% taken by the ten largest. The data originate from a study of control samples from healthy donors and cancer patients. This receptor was taken from a man aged 45-60 years in good health. The sequenced material came from blood.

The CDR3 region has the DNA TGTGCCAGCAGCGTTTGGGGAGCTCTTAACACCATATATTTT. Protein product: CASSVWGALNTIYF. V is TRBV6-5 and J is TRBJ1-3, with D hard to call. This CDR3 has 14 residues. Germline V gene sequence: CDR1 MNHEY, CDR2 SVGAGI. Trimming took 6 bases from V and 7 from J, leaving 16 bases between them.